These 17 T cell receptor beta chains originate from one sample sequenced in a study of T cells after yellow fever vaccination. TCRdb recomputed calls from the 5' RACE reads with MiXCR, one row per CDR3 protein. This sample carries about 220,000 distinct CDR3 sequences, 3.2% of them seen once, and the ten largest clones take 2.5% to 3.5%. This specimen consisted of CD4+ T cells sorted from PBMCs, obtained 10 days after the yellow fever booster vaccination. The origin of the receptors is a man younger than 35 who received the YFV17D yellow fever vaccine.

This clonotype was detected ten times or more. The chain joins TRBV29-1 to TRBJ2-7, with D tentatively TRBD1 (5 bases). V was shortened by 6 bases and J by 2 bases, with 17 bases between the two germline ends. CDR1 and CDR2 (germline): SQVTM, ANQGSEA. This CDR3 region has 14 residues. The CDR3 DNA reads TGCAGCGTCCAGCCTCAGACAGCAACCTACGAGCAGTACTTC. This gives the protein CSVQPQTATYEQYF.

This rearrangement joins TRBV7-2 to TRBJ1-2, with 9 nucleotides matching TRBD1. The germline gives CDR1 SGHTA, CDR2 FQGNSA. V lost 4 bases, J lost 0 bases, and 18 bases stayed unmatched. This CDR3 is built from 20 residues. The CDR3 DNA reads TGTGCCAGCAGCTCACCATCCAACAGGGGGCGAGGAGAAGCTAACTATGGCTACACCTTC. Amino acids: CASSSPSNRGRGEANYGYTF. The full variable domain, completed using reference TRBV7-2 and TRBJ1-2, is GAGVSQSPSNKVTEKGKDVELRCDPISGHTALYWYRQSLGQGLEFLIYFQGNSAPDKSGLPSDRFSAERTGGSVSTLTIQRTQQEDSAVYLCASSSPSNRGRGEANYGYTFGSGTRLTVV.

DNA for the CDR3: TGTGCCAGCAGCTTGGGGGTCGGGGACACTGAAGCTTTCTTT. Translation gives CASSLGVGDTEAFF. The rearrangement joins TRBV7-9 to TRBJ1-1, with D possibly matching TRBD1 (5 bases). The V and J ends lost 3 bases and 3 bases respectively, with 11 bases between them. Germline CDR1 and CDR2: SEHNR and FQNEAQ (reference sequence). This CDR3 comprises 14 residues.

This clonotype was recorded a few times. The chain recombines TRBV6-5 with TRBJ2-3; 9 positions match TRBD2. V lost 0 bases, J lost 5 bases, and 6 bases stayed unmatched. CDR3 size: 16 residues. Per the germline V gene, CDR1 is MNHEY and CDR2 is SVGAGI. The CDR3 protein is CASSYSAVSGGDTQYF. As DNA, the CDR3 is TGTGCCAGCAGTTACTCTGCGGTTAGCGGGGGAGATACGCAGTATTTT.

This clonotype was observed a few times. This chain joins TRBV27 and TRBJ2-7; 11 nucleotides align to TRBD1. There are 13 residues in the CDR3. Germline lookup yields CDR1 MNHEY and CDR2 SMNVEV (reference sequence). The V and J ends lost 3 bases and 7 bases, in that order; junction bases with no gene match: 2. This CDR3 reads CASSLGTGGEQYF. CDR3 coding DNA: TGTGCCAGCAGTTTGGGGACAGGGGGAGAGCAGTACTTC.

CDR3 residues: CSARDQDRENQPQHF. For the CDR3, the DNA is TGCAGTGCTAGAGATCAAGACAGGGAGAATCAGCCCCAGCATTTT. This chain joins TRBV20-1 and TRBJ1-5; 7 nucleotides line up with TRBD1. Trimming at V came to 0 bases and at J to 4 bases, leaving 6 bases not matched to a gene. The CDR3 runs 15 residues. Germline V lookup: CDR1 DFQATT, CDR2 SNEGSKA (reference sequence).

This clonotype came up many times. The chain couples TRBV7-2 to TRBJ2-3; D is unresolved. Trimming cost V 2 bases and J 4 bases, with 4 bases left between them. Germline V lookup: CDR1 SGHTA, CDR2 FQGNSA. This CDR3 comprises 12 residues. The CDR3 bases are TGTGCCAGCAGCTTAATGGCAGATACGCAGTATTTT. Protein: CASSLMADTQYF.

This clonotype was recorded many times. The chain uses TRBV6-4 and TRBJ1-2; 7 bases map to TRBD1. This CDR3 is 13 amino acids long. J gave up 2 bases and V 5 bases, and 2 bases lay outside the gene matches. CDR1 and CDR2 (germline): MRHNA, SNTAGT. CDR3 DNA: TGTGCCAGCAGTCCACAGGGGAACTATGGCTACACCTTC. It specifies CASSPQGNYGYTF.

This clonotype was counted at least ten times. V gene TRBV7-2 combines with J gene TRBJ1-2, with a possible D match to TRBD1 (5 bases). Germline V gene sequence: CDR1 SGHTA, CDR2 FQGNSA. This CDR3 contains 13 residues. Trimming removed 0 bases from V and 12 bases from J, with 14 bases in between. In nucleotides, the CDR3 is TGTGCCAGCAGCTTAGCGATCGGCAGGGTGGACACCTTC. Amino acid sequence: CASSLAIGRVDTF.

The J gene is TRBJ2-3, the V gene TRBV5-1, with TRBD2 matching over 8 bases. CDR3 length: 15 residues. The V gene end was trimmed by 1 base and the J gene end by 4 bases; junction bases not matched to a gene: 5. Germline V gene sequence: CDR1 SGHRS, CDR2 YFSETQ. The CDR3 nucleotides read TGCGCCAGCAGCTTGCTGGACGGGGGGGCAGATACGCAGTATTTT. This gives the protein CASSLLDGGADTQYF.

This clonotype was counted many times. V gene TRBV29-1 combines with J gene TRBJ1-1; D not certain. The length of the CDR3 is 13 residues. V dropped 2 bases and J dropped 1 base, with 8 bases sitting between them. Germline V gene lookup returns CDR1 SQVTM and CDR2 ANQGSEA. The CDR3 DNA reads as TGCAGCGTTGAACGGACGGGGAACACTGAAGCTTTCTTT. Translating it yields CSVERTGNTEAFF.

This clonotype was detected many times. J is TRBJ1-2 and V is TRBV24-1; D gene unclear. This CDR3 comprises 14 residues. From germline, CDR1 is KGHDR and CDR2 SFDVKD. V lost 1 base, J lost 4 bases, and 9 bases lay in between. The CDR3 is CATSDFPRSYGYTF. The CDR3 DNA sequence: TGTGCCACCAGTGATTTCCCTCGATCCTATGGCTACACCTTC.

This clonotype was seen many times. V usage is TRBV11-2 and J usage is TRBJ2-5, with D perhaps matching TRBD2 (6 bases). V lost 5 bases and J 1 base, leaving 14 bases between the germline ends. The CDR3 totals 15 residues. Germline V gives CDR1 SGHAT, CDR2 FQNNGV. CDR3: CASSLRLGGQETQYF. CDR3 DNA: TGTGCCAGCAGCCTCCGTTTGGGGGGCCAAGAGACCCAGTACTTC.

This clonotype is categorized as medium-sized (0.01 to 0.1%). This CDR3 reads CALRGGTEAFF. The CDR3, as DNA: TGTGCTTTACGAGGGGGCACTGAAGCTTTCTTT. The rearrangement uses TRBV24-1 and TRBJ1-1, with D possibly matching TRBD1 (6 bases). Germline CDR1 is KGHDR and CDR2 is SFDVKD. The CDR3 runs to 11 residues.

This clonotype was observed at least ten times. The CDR3 nucleotides read TGTGCCAGCTCACCACCGCTGGGCGGGAGCACTGAAGCTTTCTTT. Translating it yields CASSPPLGGSTEAFF. This chain joins TRBV18 and TRBJ1-1; D is ambiguous. CDR1 and CDR2 from the germline V gene are KGHSH and LQKENI. Trimming pared 0 bases from V and 4 bases from J, leaving 12 bases between. The CDR3 runs 15 residues.

This clonotype has ten or more counts. The gene calls are TRBV5-1 and TRBJ1-1, with D possibly being TRBD1 (5 bases). This CDR3 has 13 amino acids. Trimming stripped 3 bases from V and 3 bases from J, with 9 bases between. CDR1 is SGHRS, CDR2 YFSETQ, per germline. CDR3 in DNA: TGCGCCAGCAGCTCGGAGGGGTACACTGAAGCTTTCTTT. Its protein is CASSSEGYTEAFF.

This clonotype was observed many times. The chain is built from TRBV15 and TRBJ2-3; D is undetermined. Trimming took 5 bases from V and 2 from J, leaving 14 bases between them. Germline V lookup: CDR1 LNHNV, CDR2 YYDKDF (reference sequence). The CDR3 consists of 15 residues. The DNA of the CDR3 is TGTGCCACCAGCCACTTTGGACGGTACACAGATACGCAGTATTTT. The encoded protein is CATSHFGRYTDTQYF.